The rows below give T cell receptor beta chains drawn from one sample of a study of blood T cell repertoires in COVID-19. Data came from immunoSEQ multiplex PCR; TCRdb stores just in-frame clones and leaves some out. The sample carries more than 150,000 clones, around 81% recorded once. The sequencing input was peripheral blood. The receptors shown here come from a woman over 75 with COVID-19, enrolled during active disease. Each CDR3 is given with its conserved first and last residue. A D gene is named only where the DNA matches it firmly. Not every row has a clone size; where given, it reads once, few, many or a size class.

v_gene	d_gene	abundance	j_gene	CDR3nt	CDR3aa
TRBV5-5	TRBD2	-	TRBJ2-3	TGTGCCAGCAGCTTGGCGGGGGGAGGAGATACGCAGTATTTT	CASSLAGGGDTQYF
TRBV28	TRBD1	-	TRBJ2-1	TGTGCCAGCAGCCAAAGCGCGAGCGGACAGGGTCGCTACAATGAGCAGTTCTTC	CASSQSASGQGRYNEQFF
TRBV19	-	-	TRBJ2-2	TGTGCCAGTACAACAATCCAGGGTGGGAACACCGGGGAGCTGTTTTTT	CASTTIQGGNTGELFF
TRBV19	-	-	TRBJ2-6	TGTGCCAGTAGGGGCTTCAGGGGCTCTGGGGCCAACGTCCTGACTTTC	CASRGFRGSGANVLTF
TRBV4-2	-	-	TRBJ2-1	TGTGCCAGCAGCCCAACCCTAGCCTACTACAATGAGCAGTTCTTC	CASSPTLAYYNEQFF
TRBV24-1	TRBD1	-	TRBJ2-7	TGTGCCACCAGTGATCCAAAGACAGGGACCTACGAGCAGTACTTC	CATSDPKTGTYEQYF
TRBV14	-	once	TRBJ1-2	TGTGCCAGCAGCCAGCTCCAGGGTAGAGGCTACACCTTC	CASSQLQGRGYTF
TRBV13	TRBD2	-	TRBJ2-7	TGTGCCAGCAGCTCAATAGCGGGAGGGCCCCCCTACGAGCAGTACTTC	CASSSIAGGPPYEQYF
TRBV16	TRBD1	-	TRBJ1-4	TGTGCCAGCAGCCTTTACCGGGACAGGTTCTATACAACTAATGAAAAACTGTTTTTT	CASSLYRDRFYTTNEKLFF
TRBV9	TRBD2	-	TRBJ2-3	TGTGCCAGCAGCTTTAGCGGGGGGCATAGCACAGATACGCAGTATTTT	CASSFSGGHSTDTQYF
TRBV10-1	-	few	TRBJ1-2	TGCGCCAGCAGTGAGACCCCCAGGGGCCGTAACTATGGCTACACCTTC	CASSETPRGRNYGYTF
TRBV29-1	TRBD2	-	TRBJ2-5	TGCAGCGTTGAAGGGCTAGCGGGCCTAGAGACCCAGTACTTC	CSVEGLAGLETQYF
TRBV11-2	TRBD2	-	TRBJ2-1	TGTGCCAGCAGCTCCCGGAGGACTAGTCGACCCTTCAATGAGCAGTTCTTC	CASSSRRTSRPFNEQFF
TRBV3-1/TRBV3-2	-	-	TRBJ2-7	TGTGCCAGCAGCCGGTCGGGGGGCCAGGGCTACGAGCAGTACTTC	CASSRSGGQGYEQYF
TRBV19	-	-	TRBJ2-5	TGTGCCAGTAGTATTGCGGCATTCCAAGAGACCCAGTACTTC	CASSIAAFQETQYF
TRBV5-1	-	-	TRBJ2-2	TGCGCCAGCAGCTTGGATCGACAGTCCCTGAACACCGGGGAGCTGTTTTTT	CASSLDRQSLNTGELFF
TRBV6-5	-	-	TRBJ1-2	TGTGCCAGCAAGCCCTCAGCGGGGGCCCACTATGGCTACACCTTC	CASKPSAGAHYGYTF
TRBV7-2	-	-	TRBJ2-1	TGTGCCAGCAGCTCATTTAGGGGGGGGCCCTACAATGAGCAGTTCTTC	CASSSFRGGPYNEQFF
TRBV7-9	TRBD1	-	TRBJ2-1	TGTGCCAGCAGCCCCGGGACAGGAAGACATTATAGTGAGCAGTTCTTC	CASSPGTGRHYSEQFF
TRBV11-3	TRBD1	few	TRBJ1-4	TGTGCCAGCAGCTCCACCGGGACAGTTAATGAAAAACTGTTTTTT	CASSSTGTVNEKLFF
TRBV6-2/TRBV6-3	-	once	TRBJ1-2	TGTGCCAGCAGTTACTCGGGAGGCAGCTATGGCTACACCTTC	CASSYSGGSYGYTF
TRBV27	-	-	TRBJ1-1	TGTGCCAGCAGTTTATCCGGGACATTTAACACTGAAGCTTTCTTT	CASSLSGTFNTEAFF
TRBV28	-	-	TRBJ1-1	TGTGCCAGCTTCAACAGGGACAACACTGAAGCTTTCTTT	CASFNRDNTEAFF
TRBV4-2	TRBD2	once	TRBJ2-3	TGTGCCAGCAGCTCCCGGAGCGGGGCGACTAGCACAGATACGCAGTATTTT	CASSSRSGATSTDTQYF
TRBV14	TRBD2	-	TRBJ2-1	TGTGCCAGCAGCCAGAGGCGGGAGGGCCTCGTATACTACAATGAGCAGTTCTTC	CASSQRREGLVYYNEQFF
TRBV21-1	-	-	TRBJ2-1	TGTGCCAGCAGCCTCAGGGGTACAGATTACAATGAGCAGTTCTTC	CASSLRGTDYNEQFF
TRBV6-6	TRBD1	-	TRBJ2-7	TGTGCCAGCAGTTACGCCACCGGGACAGGCACCTACGAGCAGTACTTC	CASSYATGTGTYEQYF
TRBV4-2	-	few	TRBJ1-1	TGTGCCAGCAGCTTTCAAGGGGGATTAGCTGAAGCTTTCTTT	CASSFQGGLAEAFF
TRBV2	TRBD2	-	TRBJ2-1	TGTGCCAGCAGTTCTGGACTAGCGGACTCGGGCGATGAGCAGTTCTTC	CASSSGLADSGDEQFF
TRBV9	TRBD2	few	TRBJ2-1	TGTGCCAGCAGCATCGATAGCGGGAGCCGGGGTGAGCAGTTCTTC	CASSIDSGSRGEQFF
TRBV10-1	TRBD2	-	TRBJ2-1	TGCGCCAGCAGTGACGGGGGACTATCCTACAATGAGCAGTTCTTC	CASSDGGLSYNEQFF
TRBV9	-	-	TRBJ1-3	TGTGCCAGCAGCGTTGAGGGTGTCTCTGGAAACACCATATATTTT	CASSVEGVSGNTIYF
TRBV5-4	TRBD1	-	TRBJ2-1	TGTGCCAGCGGCCCGAGACAGGGGGTTATCAATGAGCAGTTCTTC	CASGPRQGVINEQFF
TRBV10-3	-	-	TRBJ1-1	TGTGCCATCAGTGAGCGCGGGGCCCCCACTGAAGCTTTCTTT	CAISERGAPTEAFF
TRBV29-1	-	-	TRBJ1-2	TGCAGCGTTGATTCCAGGGGTGGCTACACCTTC	CSVDSRGGYTF
TRBV3-1/TRBV3-2	-	few	TRBJ1-1	TGTGCCAGCAGCCAAGACTGGGTCGGGGGCACTGAAGCTTTCTTT	CASSQDWVGGTEAFF
TRBV7-6	TRBD2	-	TRBJ2-3	TGTGCCAGCAGCCCCGGGACTAGCGGGAGCACAGATACGCAGTATTTT	CASSPGTSGSTDTQYF
TRBV6-1	-	-	TRBJ2-5	TGTGCCAGCAGTGAAGCTCGGACAGCGCAAGAGACCCAGTACTTC	CASSEARTAQETQYF